This TCR beta chain was found in a study of immune evolution from preneoplasia to lung adenocarcinoma. Study-level findings and limits: Later-stage lesions appeared to have more T cells, more diversity, less clonality. Top clone frequencies peaked in normal lung, apparently declining through invasive adenocarcinoma.

The CDR3 is 14 residues long. Unmatched junction bases numbered 8, after V lost 4 bases and J lost 5 bases. CDR1 and CDR2 from the germline V gene are SEHNR and FQNEAQ (reference sequence). Repertoires were generated with immunoSEQ multiplex PCR, while TCRdb's copy carries only in-frame clones and drops some. The table includes some 1,300 clones, approximately 87% detected once. As to this clone: Its antigen is as yet unknown.

The specimen was FFPE adjacent normal lung tissue. The rearrangement joins TRBV7-9 to TRBJ2-7; 7 bases line up with TRBD2. This TCR derives from a person between 60 and 69 years old with lung adenocarcinoma. The CDR3 loop is CASSSVFRGDEQYF. CDR3 coding DNA: TGTGCCAGCAGCTCCGTATTCCGGGGGGACGAGCAGTACTTC. The complete variable domain, with remaining parts taken from reference TRBV7-9 and TRBJ2-7, reads DTGVSQNPRHKITKRGQNVTFRCDPISEHNRLYWYRQTLGQGPEFLTYFQNEAQLEKSRLLSDRFSAERPKGSFSTLEIQRTEQGDSAMYLCASSSVFRGDEQYFGPGTRLTVT.